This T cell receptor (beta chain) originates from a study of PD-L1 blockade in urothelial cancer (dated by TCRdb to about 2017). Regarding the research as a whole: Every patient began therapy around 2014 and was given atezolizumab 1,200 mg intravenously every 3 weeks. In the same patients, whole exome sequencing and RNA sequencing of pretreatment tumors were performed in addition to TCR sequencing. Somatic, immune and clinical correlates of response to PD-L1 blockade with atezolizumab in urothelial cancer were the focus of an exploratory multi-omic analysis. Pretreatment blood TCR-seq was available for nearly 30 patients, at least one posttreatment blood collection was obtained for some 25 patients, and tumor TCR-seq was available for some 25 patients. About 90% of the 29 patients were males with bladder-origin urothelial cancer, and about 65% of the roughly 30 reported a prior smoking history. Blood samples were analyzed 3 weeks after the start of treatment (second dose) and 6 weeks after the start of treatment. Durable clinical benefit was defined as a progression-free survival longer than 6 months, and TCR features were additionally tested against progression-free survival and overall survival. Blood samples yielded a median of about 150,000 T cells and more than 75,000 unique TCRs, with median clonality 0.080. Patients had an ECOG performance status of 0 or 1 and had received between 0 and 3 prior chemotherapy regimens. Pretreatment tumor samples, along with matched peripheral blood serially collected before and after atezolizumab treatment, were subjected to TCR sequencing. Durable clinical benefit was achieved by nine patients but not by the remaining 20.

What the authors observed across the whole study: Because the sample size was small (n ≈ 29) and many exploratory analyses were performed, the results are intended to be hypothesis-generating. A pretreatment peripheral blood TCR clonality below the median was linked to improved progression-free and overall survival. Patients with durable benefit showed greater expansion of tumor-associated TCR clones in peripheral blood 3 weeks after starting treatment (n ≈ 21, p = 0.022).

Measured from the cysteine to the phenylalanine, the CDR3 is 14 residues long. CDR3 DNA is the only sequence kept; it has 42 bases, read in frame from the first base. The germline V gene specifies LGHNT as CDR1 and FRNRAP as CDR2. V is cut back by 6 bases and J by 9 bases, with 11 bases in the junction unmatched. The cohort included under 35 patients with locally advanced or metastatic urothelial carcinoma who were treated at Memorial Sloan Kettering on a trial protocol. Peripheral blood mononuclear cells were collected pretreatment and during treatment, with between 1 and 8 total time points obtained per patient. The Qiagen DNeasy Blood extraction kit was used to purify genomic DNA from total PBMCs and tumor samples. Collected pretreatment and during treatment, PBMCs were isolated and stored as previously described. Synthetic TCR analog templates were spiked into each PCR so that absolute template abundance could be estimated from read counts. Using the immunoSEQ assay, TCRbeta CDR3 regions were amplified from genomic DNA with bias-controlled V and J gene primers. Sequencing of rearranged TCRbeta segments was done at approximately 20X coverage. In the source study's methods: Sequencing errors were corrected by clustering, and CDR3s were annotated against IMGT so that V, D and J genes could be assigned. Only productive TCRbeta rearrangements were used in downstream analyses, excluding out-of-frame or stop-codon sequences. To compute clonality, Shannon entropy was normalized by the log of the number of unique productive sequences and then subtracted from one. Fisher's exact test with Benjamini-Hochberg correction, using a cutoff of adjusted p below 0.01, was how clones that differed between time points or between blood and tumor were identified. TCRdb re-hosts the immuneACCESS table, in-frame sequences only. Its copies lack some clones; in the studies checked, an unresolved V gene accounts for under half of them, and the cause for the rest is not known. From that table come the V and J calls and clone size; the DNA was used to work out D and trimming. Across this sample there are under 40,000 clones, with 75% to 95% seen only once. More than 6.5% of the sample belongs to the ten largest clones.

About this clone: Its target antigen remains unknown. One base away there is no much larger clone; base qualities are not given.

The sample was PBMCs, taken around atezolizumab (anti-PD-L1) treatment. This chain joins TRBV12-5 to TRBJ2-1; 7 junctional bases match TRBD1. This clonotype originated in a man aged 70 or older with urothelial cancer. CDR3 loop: CASGPQGYVSEQFF. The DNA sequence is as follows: TGTGCTAGTGGCCCACAGGGGTACGTAAGTGAGCAGTTCTTC.